This T cell receptor (beta chain) was recorded in a study of cytomegalovirus exposure and HLA in healthy donors. Study summary: The study's early data release held about 85 million unique TCRs from HLA-typed donors. Regarding the study as a whole: The study reported that TCR beta sequences accurately predicted HLA-A and HLA-B alleles in most subjects. TCR beta chains numbering some 160 were designated cytomegalovirus-associated. An analysis that was carried out later associated approximately 15,000 TCR beta sequences with HLA alleles at 0.05 false discovery rate.

From germline, CDR1 is SQVTM and CDR2 ANQGSEA. Unmatched junction bases numbered 1, after V lost 2 bases and J lost 7 bases. This CDR3 is built from 12 residues. As to this clone: The antigen is undetermined.

It was with 60 Vbeta and 13 Jbeta primers that the PCR ran. Some clones are missing from TCRdb's copy, which holds only in-frame ones; the method was immunoSEQ multiplex PCR. The data show 150,000 to 200,000 clones, just over 70% seen once. The sequence came from a man aged 18 to 30 in good health and CMV-seropositive. Sample: PBMCs. V is TRBV29-1 and J is TRBJ2-4, with 8 bases aligning to TRBD2. The CDR3 nucleotides are TGCAGCGTTGAATCGGGGGGGAACATTCAGTACTTC. This encodes CSVESGGNIQYF.